Sequencing of this T cell receptor (beta chain) was carried out in a study of T cell repertoires in cytomegalovirus infection. The wider study: The public TCR beta signatures pointed to both CMV infection and matching HLA type. Study-wide results and caveats: Carriage of CMV together with the relevant HLA was identifiable through cumulative public TCR beta family frequency. Within the response measured ex vivo, HLA-C-restricted CMV-specific TCR beta clonotypes were dominant.

V gave up 0 bases and J gave up 2 bases; unmatched junction bases: 10. Germline V lookup: CDR1 SGHTA, CDR2 FQGNSA. The CDR3 consists of 17 residues. One entry per CDR3 protein results from TCRdb running MiXCR on the reads. Altogether 150,000 or so distinct CDR3 sequences are present, about 6.5% being singletons, with the ten largest covering roughly 18%. There are many counts of this clonotype. Its specificity is not known. Sequencing was performed on PBMCs. The chain uses TRBV7-2 and TRBJ2-7, with 7 positions matching TRBD2. The TCR comes from a human donor in good health (CMV status not recorded). Some clones in this sample may be carry-over from other donors' samples. CDR3 loop: CASSLAGRGLLAYEQYF. CDR3 DNA: TGTGCCAGCAGCTTAGCGGGGAGGGGACTACTAGCCTACGAGCAGTACTTC.